This T cell receptor beta chain is from a study of Graves' ophthalmopathy and Graves' hyperthyroidism. Looking at the study overall: Ahead of any treatment, peripheral blood was obtained at the initial diagnosis. Study outcomes and limitations: Blood samples also showed most expanded thyroid clonotypes exceeding 0.001 frequency.

Absence of ophthalmopathy within 18 months of follow-up defined stable hyperthyroidism. New diagnoses, under 2 months' duration, and ages 18 to 65 characterized the hyperthyroidism patients. As to this clonotype: What it binds is not known. A junction boundary mismatches the germline segment, possibly from a read error.

The CDR3 consists of 13 residues. RNA transcripts were the template, and TCR beta CDR3 regions were amplified from them. Scientists carried out first-round RT-PCR using HTBI primers and then a second-round multiplex PCR. Using its own MiXCR run on the multiplex PCR reads, TCRdb lists one record per CDR3 protein. Among some 380,000 distinct CDR3 sequences listed, 15% were seen once. The sequence derives from a young woman with stable Graves' hyperthyroidism. The V and J genes are TRBV12-3 or TRBV12-4 and TRBJ2-5, with 8 nucleotides matching TRBD1. Sequencing was performed on peripheral blood. The CDR3 here is CANSGQGQETQYF. Written as DNA, the CDR3 is TGTGCCAACAGTGGACAGGGTCAAGAGACCCAGTACTTC.